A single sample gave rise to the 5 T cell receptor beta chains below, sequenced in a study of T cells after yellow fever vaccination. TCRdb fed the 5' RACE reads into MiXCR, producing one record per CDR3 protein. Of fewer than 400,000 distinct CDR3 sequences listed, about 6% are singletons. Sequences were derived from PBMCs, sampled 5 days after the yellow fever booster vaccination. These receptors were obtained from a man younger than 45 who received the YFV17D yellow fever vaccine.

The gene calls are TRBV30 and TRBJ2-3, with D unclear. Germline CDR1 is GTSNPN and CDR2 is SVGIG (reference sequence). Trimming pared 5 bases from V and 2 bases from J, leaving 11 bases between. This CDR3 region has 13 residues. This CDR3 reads CAWQYGSTDTQYF. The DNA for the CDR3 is TGTGCCTGGCAATATGGGTCCACAGATACGCAGTATTTT.

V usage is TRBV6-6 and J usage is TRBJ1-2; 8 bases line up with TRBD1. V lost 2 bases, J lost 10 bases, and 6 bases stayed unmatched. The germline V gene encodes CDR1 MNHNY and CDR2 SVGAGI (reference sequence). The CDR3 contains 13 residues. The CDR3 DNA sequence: TGTGCCAGCAGTTACGCCGGGACAGGACTCTACACCTTC. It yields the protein CASSYAGTGLYTF.

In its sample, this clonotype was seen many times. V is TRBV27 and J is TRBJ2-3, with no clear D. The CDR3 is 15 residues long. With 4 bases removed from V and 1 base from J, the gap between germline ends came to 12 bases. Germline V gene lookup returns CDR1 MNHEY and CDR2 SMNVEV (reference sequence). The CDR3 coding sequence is TGTGCCAGCAGTTCCCTCTTGACTGGCACAGATACGCAGTATTTT. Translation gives CASSSLLTGTDTQYF.

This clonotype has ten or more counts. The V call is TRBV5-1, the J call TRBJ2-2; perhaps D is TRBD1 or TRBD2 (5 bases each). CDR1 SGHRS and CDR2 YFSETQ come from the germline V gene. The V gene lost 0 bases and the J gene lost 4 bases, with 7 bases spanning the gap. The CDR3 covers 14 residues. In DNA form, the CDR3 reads TGCGCCAGCAGCTTGGGGGACGGCACCGGGGAGCTGTTTTTT. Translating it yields CASSLGDGTGELFF.

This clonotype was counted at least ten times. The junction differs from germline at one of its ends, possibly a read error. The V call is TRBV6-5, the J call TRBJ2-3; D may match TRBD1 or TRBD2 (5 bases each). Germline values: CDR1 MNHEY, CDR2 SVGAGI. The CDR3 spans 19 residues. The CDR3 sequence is CASSYLTRQTSPSTDAQYF. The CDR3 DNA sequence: TGTGCCAGCAGTTACCTCACCCGACAGACATCCCCTAGCACAGATGCGCAGTATTTT.